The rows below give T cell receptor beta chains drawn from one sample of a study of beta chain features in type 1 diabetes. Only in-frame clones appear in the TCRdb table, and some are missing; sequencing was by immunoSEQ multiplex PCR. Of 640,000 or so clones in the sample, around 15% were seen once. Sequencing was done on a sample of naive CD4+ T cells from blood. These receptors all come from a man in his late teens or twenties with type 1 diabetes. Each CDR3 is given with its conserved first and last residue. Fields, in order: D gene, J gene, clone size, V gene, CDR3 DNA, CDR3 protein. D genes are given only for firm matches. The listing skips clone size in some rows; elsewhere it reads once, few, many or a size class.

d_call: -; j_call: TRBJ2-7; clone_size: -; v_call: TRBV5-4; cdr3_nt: TGTGCCAGCAGCTTGCCGTACGGGGGGCCTAGCGAGCAGTACTTC; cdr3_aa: CASSLPYGGPSEQYF
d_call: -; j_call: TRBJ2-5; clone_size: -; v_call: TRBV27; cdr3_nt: TGTGCCAGCAGTAACTTCCAAGAGACCCAGTACTTC; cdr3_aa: CASSNFQETQYF
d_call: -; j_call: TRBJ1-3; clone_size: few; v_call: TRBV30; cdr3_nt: TGTGCCTGGAATCAGGGTGGAAACACCATATATTTT; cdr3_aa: CAWNQGGNTIYF
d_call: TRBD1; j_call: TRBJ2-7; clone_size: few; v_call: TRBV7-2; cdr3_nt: TGTGCCAGCAGCTTAGGGACAGGCCCCCAGGAGCAGTACTTC; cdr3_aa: CASSLGTGPQEQYF
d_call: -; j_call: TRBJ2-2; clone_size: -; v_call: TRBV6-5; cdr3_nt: TGTGCCAGCAGCCGGGCGGAAGGGGACTGGGAGCTGTTTTTT; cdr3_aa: CASSRAEGDWELFF
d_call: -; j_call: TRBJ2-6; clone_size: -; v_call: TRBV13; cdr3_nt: TGTGCCAGCAGCCGTTTCAGGGGAGCTGGGGCCAACGTCCTGACTTTC; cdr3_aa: CASSRFRGAGANVLTF
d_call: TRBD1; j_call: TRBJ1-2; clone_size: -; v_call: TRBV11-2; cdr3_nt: TGTGCCAGCAGCTCTCGCGGGCAGGGGGATGGCTACACCTTC; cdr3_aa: CASSSRGQGDGYTF
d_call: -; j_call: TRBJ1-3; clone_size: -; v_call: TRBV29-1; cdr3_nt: TGCAGCGTTGAAGAGGAGAGGGCTGGAAACACCATATATTTT; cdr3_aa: CSVEEERAGNTIYF
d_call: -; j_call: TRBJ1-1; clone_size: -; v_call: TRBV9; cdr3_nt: TGTGCCAGCAGCCGCTCAGTGAACACTGAAGCTTTCTTT; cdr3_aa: CASSRSVNTEAFF
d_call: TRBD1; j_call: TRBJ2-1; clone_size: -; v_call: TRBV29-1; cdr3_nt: TGCAGCGTTGAAGCAGGGGGCCACAATAGTGAGCAGTTCTTC; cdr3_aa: CSVEAGGHNSEQFF
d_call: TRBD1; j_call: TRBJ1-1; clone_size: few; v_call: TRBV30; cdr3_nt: TGTGCCGGATCGACAGGGGCTGAAGCTTTCTTT; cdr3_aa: CAGSTGAEAFF
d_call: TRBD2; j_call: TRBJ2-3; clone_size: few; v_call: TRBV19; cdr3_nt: TGTGCCAGTAGTGATGGCGGGGGGACAGATACGCAGTATTTT; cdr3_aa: CASSDGGGTDTQYF
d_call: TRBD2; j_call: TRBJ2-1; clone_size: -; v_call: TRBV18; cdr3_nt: TGTGCCAGCTCACGTCGGCTAGCGGAGTACAATGAGCAGTTCTTC; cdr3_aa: CASSRRLAEYNEQFF
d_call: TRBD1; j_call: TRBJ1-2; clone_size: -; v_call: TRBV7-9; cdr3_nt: TGTGCCAGCAGCTGGACAGGGGGTGGTAACTATGGCTACACCTTC; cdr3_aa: CASSWTGGGNYGYTF
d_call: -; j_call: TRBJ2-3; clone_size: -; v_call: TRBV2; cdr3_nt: TGTGCCAGCAGGCAAGGACAGGCCGCGGGGGATACGCAGTATTTT; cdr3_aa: CASRQGQAAGDTQYF
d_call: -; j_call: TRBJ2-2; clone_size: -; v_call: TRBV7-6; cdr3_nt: TGTGCCAGCAGCTTAGGGACCGAGAACACCGGGGAGCTGTTTTTT; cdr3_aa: CASSLGTENTGELFF
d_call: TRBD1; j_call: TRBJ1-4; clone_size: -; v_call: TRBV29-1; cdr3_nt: TGCAGCGTTGGAGACAGGGTCCTCGAAAAACTGTTTTTT; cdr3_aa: CSVGDRVLEKLFF
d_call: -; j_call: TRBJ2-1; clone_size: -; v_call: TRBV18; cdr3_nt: TGTGCCAGCTCACCAATGATTAGCGGAGAATACAATGAGCAGTTCTTC; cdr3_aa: CASSPMISGEYNEQFF
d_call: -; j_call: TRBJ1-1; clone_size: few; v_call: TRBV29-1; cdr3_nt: TGCAGCGTTAAGCCGAGGCGGGAGAACACTGAAGCTTTCTTT; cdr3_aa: CSVKPRRENTEAFF
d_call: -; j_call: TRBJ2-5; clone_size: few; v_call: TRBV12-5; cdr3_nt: TGTGCTAGTGGTTTGGTAGGCCCTCAAGAGACCCAGTACTTC; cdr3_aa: CASGLVGPQETQYF
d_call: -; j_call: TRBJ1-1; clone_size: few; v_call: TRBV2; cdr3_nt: TGTGCCAGCAGTGATGTCAGTCGGATTACTGAAGCTTTCTTT; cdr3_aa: CASSDVSRITEAFF
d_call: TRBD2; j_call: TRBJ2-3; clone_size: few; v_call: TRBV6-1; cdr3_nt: TGTGCCAGCAGCGAAGCGGGGGGACGGTATTTT; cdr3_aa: CASSEAGGRYF
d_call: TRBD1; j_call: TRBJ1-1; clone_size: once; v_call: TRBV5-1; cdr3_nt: TGCGCCAGCAGCTCTACCCCGGACAGGGCGAAGACTGAAGCTTTCTTT; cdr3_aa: CASSSTPDRAKTEAFF
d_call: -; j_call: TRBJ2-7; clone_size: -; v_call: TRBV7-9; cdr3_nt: TGTGCCAGCACCTCCATAGGGGCGGTAACCACCTACGAGCAGTACTTC; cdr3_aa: CASTSIGAVTTYEQYF
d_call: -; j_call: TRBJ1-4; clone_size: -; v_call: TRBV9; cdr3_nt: TGTGCCAGCAGCCAGGGCGGGTCTAATGAAAAACTGTTTTTT; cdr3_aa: CASSQGGSNEKLFF
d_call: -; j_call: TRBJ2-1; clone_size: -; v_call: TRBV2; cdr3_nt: TGTGCCAGCAGTGAAGGGACACTCCTCAATGAGCAGTTCTTC; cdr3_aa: CASSEGTLLNEQFF
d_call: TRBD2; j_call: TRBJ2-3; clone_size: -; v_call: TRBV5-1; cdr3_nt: TGCGCCAGCAGCTTGGCGCTAGCGGGGACAGATACGCAGTATTTT; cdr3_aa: CASSLALAGTDTQYF
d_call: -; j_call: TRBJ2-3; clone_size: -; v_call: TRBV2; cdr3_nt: TGTGCCAGCAGTGAGGGGGAATCTACCACGTCCAGAGATACGCAGTATTTT; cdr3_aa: CASSEGESTTSRDTQYF
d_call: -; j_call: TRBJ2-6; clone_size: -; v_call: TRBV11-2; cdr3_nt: TGTGCCAGCAGCATAGACAGCTCTGGGGCCAACGTCCTGACTTTC; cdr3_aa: CASSIDSSGANVLTF
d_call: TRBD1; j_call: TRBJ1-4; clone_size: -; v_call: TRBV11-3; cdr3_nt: TGTGCCAGCAGCTTAGGACCGGGACAGAGCGAAAAACTGTTTTTT; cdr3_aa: CASSLGPGQSEKLFF
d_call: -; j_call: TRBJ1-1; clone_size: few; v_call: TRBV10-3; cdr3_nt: TGTGCCATCACCAGGGACACTGAAGCTTTCTTT; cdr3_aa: CAITRDTEAFF
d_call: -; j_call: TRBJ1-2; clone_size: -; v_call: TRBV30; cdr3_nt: TGTGCCTGGACCTTAAGGGGATACGGCTATGGCTACACCTTC; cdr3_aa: CAWTLRGYGYGYTF
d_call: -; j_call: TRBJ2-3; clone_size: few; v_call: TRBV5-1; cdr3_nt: TGCGCCAGCAGCTCGCTCGGCACCCCCACAGATACGCAGTATTTT; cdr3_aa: CASSSLGTPTDTQYF
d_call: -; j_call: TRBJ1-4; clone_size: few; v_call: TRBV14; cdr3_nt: TGTGCCAGCAGCCAAGAGCCAGGGTCTAATGAAAAACTGTTTTTT; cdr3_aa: CASSQEPGSNEKLFF
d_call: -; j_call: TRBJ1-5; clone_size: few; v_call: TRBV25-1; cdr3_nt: TGTGCCAGCAGTGGACAGAGAGATCAGCCCCAGCATTTT; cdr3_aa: CASSGQRDQPQHF
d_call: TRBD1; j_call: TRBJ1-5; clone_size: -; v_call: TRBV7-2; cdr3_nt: TGTGCCAGCAGCTCAACCGGGACAGGCCATCAGCCCCAGCATTTT; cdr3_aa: CASSSTGTGHQPQHF
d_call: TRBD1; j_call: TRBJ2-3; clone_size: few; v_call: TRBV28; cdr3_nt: TGTGCCAGCAGGTCGGGACAGGGGAGCACAGATACGCAGTATTTT; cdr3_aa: CASRSGQGSTDTQYF
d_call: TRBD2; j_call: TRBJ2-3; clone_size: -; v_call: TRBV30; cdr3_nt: TGTGCCTGGAGACTTTGGACTAGCGGGGGTGCAGATACGCAGTATTTT; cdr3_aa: CAWRLWTSGGADTQYF
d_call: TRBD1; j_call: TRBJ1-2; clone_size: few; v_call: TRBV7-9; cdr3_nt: TGTGCCAGCAGCCCGGACAGGGGGCTTGGCTATGGCTACACCTTC; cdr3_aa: CASSPDRGLGYGYTF
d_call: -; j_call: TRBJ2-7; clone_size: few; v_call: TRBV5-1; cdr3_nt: TGCGCCAGCAGCTTGGGGGCGATCTACGAGCAGTACTTC; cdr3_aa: CASSLGAIYEQYF
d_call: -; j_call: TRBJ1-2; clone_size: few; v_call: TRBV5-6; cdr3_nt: TGTGCCAGCTCCAGGAAAGTCGGAGAGGGCTACACCTTC; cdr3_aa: CASSRKVGEGYTF
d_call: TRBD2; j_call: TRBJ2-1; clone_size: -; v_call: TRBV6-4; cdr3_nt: TGTGCCAGCAAACCGGGACTAGCAAGCGATGAGCAGTTCTTC; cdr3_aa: CASKPGLASDEQFF
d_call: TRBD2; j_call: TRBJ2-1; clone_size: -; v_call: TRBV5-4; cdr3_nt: TGTGCCAGCAGCCGTGACTTAGCGGGGGAGTTCAATGAGCAGTTCTTC; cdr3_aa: CASSRDLAGEFNEQFF
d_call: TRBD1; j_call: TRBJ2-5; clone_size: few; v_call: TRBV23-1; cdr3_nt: TGCGCCAGCAGTACCGGACAGGGGGTACCCCAGGTGACCCAGTACTTC; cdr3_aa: CASSTGQGVPQVTQYF
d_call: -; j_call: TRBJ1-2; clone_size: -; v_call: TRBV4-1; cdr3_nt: TGCGCCAGCAGCCGCACAGGGTCAGTTGGCTATGGCTACACCTTC; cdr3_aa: CASSRTGSVGYGYTF
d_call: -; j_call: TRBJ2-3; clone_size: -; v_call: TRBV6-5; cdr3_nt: TGTGCCAGCAGTTATAGGGACCGAGCGAAAGATACGCAGTATTTT; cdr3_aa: CASSYRDRAKDTQYF
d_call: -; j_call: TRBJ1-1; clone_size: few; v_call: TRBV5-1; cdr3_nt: TGCGCCAGCAGCTTGGCCCCGGACAGCTTCATGAACACTGAAGCTTTCTTT; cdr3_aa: CASSLAPDSFMNTEAFF
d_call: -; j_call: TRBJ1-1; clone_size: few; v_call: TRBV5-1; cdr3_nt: TGCGCCAGCAGCTTGGATGCCTCGTACCCGAACACTGAAGCTTTCTTT; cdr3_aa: CASSLDASYPNTEAFF
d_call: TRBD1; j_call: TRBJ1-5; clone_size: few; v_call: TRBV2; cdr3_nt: TGTGCCAGCAGTGAAAGGACAGGGGGCTGGGGTCAGCCCCAGCATTTT; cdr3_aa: CASSERTGGWGQPQHF
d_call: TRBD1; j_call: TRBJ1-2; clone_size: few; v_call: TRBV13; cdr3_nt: TGTGCCAGCAGATTCATCCCGGGACAGGGGTTTTCGCACGGGGGCTACACCTTC; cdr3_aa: CASRFIPGQGFSHGGYTF
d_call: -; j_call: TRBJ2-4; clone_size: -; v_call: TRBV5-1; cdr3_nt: TGCGCCAGCAGCTTGGGAGGAGAAAACATTCAGTACTTC; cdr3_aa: CASSLGGENIQYF
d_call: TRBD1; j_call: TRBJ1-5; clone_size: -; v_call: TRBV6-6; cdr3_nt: TGTGCCAGCAGTAGGACAGGGGGAAGTGCGCAGCCCCAGCATTTT; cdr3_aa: CASSRTGGSAQPQHF
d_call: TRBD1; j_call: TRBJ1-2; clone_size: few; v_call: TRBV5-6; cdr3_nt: TGTGCCAGCAGCCCGGGACAGGGCGACTATGGCTACACCTTC; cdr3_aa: CASSPGQGDYGYTF
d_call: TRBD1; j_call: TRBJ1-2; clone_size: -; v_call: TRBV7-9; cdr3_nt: TGTGCCAGCAGCTTAGCAACGGGACAGGGGGCAGGAGGCTACACCTTC; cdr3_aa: CASSLATGQGAGGYTF
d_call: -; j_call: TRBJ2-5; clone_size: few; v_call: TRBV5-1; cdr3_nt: TGCGCCAGCAGCTTGCGGGGCAGTTCGCAAGAGACCCAGTACTTC; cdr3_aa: CASSLRGSSQETQYF